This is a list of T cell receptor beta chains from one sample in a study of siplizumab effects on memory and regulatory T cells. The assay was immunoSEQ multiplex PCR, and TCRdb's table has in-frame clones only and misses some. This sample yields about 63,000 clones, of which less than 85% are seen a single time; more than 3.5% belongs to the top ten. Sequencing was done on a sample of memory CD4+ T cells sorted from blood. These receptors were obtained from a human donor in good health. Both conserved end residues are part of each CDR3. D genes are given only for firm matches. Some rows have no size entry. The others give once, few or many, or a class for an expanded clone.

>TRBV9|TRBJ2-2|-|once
CASSVGVTDTGELFF
TGTGCCAGCAGCGTGGGGGTGACAGACACCGGGGAGCTGTTTTTT
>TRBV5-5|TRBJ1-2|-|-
CASSLHKNREYQGYTF
TGTGCCAGCAGCTTGCATAAGAACAGGGAGTATCAGGGCTACACCTTC
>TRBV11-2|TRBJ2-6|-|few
CASRLSSGANVLTF
TGTGCCAGCAGACTGAGCTCTGGGGCCAACGTCCTGACTTTC
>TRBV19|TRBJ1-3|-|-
CASMAGPGGRNTIYF
TGTGCCAGTATGGCAGGGCCAGGAGGGCGAAACACCATATATTTT
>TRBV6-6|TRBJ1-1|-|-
CASSYTGAEAFF
TGTGCCAGCAGTTACACGGGGGCTGAAGCTTTCTTT
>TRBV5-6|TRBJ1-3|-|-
CASFEAGSGNTIYF
TGTGCCAGTTTTGAGGCGGGCTCTGGAAACACCATATATTTT
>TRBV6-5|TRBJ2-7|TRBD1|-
CASTPTGGGDEQYF
TGTGCCAGCACCCCGACAGGGGGTGGTGACGAGCAGTACTTC
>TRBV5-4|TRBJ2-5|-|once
CASSPALIQETQYF
TGTGCCAGCAGCCCCGCGTTGATCCAAGAGACCCAGTACTTC
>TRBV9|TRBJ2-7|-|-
CASSESSWGYEQYF
TGTGCCAGCAGCGAGTCGAGTTGGGGCTACGAGCAGTACTTC
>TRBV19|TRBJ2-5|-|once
CASLGKLQETQYF
TGTGCCAGCCTTGGAAAGCTCCAAGAGACCCAGTACTTC
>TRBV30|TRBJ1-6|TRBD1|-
CAWKTGRAPLHF
TGTGCCTGGAAGACAGGGAGGGCACCCCTCCACTTT
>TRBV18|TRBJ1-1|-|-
CASSPPMGGRSEAFF
TGTGCCAGCTCACCACCGATGGGGGGGCGAAGTGAAGCTTTCTTT
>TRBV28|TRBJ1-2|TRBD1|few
CASSLRDRADYGYTF
TGTGCCAGCAGTCTCCGGGACAGGGCTGACTATGGCTACACCTTC
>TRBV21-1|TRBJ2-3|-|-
CASSFDRDKRITDTQYF
TGTGCCAGCAGTTTCGACCGGGACAAGCGTATCACAGATACGCAGTATTTT
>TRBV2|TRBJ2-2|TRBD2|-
CAGRTSGGTGELFF
TGTGCCGGAAGGACTAGCGGAGGCACCGGGGAGCTGTTTTTT
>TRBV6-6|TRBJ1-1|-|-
CASSFSTEAFF
TGTGCCAGCAGTTTTTCCACTGAAGCTTTCTTT
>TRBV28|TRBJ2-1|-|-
CASSHPSDSTNEQFF
TGTGCCAGCAGCCATCCCTCTGATTCAACTAATGAGCAGTTCTTC
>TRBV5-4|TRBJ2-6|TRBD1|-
CASKGQRSSGANVLTF
TGTGCCAGCAAGGGACAGAGGAGCTCTGGGGCCAACGTCCTGACTTTC
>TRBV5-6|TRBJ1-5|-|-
CASSLRGTLGQPQHF
TGTGCCAGCAGCTTACGGGGGACGTTGGGTCAGCCCCAGCATTTT
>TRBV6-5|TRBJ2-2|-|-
CASSARYLAGELFF
TGTGCCAGCAGTGCCAGATACCTAGCAGGGGAGCTGTTTTTT
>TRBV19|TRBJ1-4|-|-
CASSYAVEMKEKLFF
TGTGCCAGTAGTTACGCCGTCGAGATGAAGGAAAAACTGTTTTTT
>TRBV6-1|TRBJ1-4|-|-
CASSEFPQPNEKLFF
TGTGCCAGCAGTGAATTCCCACAGCCTAATGAAAAACTGTTTTTT
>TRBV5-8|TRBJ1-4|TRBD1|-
CASSPTGGSTNEKLFF
TGTGCCAGCAGCCCGACAGGGGGCTCAACTAATGAAAAACTGTTTTTT
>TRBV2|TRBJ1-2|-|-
CASTVEAGYTF
TGTGCCAGCACCGTGGAGGCAGGCTACACCTTC
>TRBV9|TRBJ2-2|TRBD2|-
CASSPRTSGNPGELFF
TGTGCCAGCAGCCCACGGACTAGCGGGAACCCCGGGGAGCTGTTTTTT
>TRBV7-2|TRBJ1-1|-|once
CASSSTGRPNTEAFF
TGTGCCAGCAGCTCCACGGGACGCCCGAACACTGAAGCTTTCTTT
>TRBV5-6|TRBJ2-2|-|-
CASSLGQVNTGELFF
TGTGCCAGCAGCTTGGGACAGGTGAACACCGGGGAGCTGTTTTTT
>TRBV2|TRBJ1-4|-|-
CASRARTVENEKLFF
TGTGCCAGCAGAGCACGGACAGTCGAAAATGAAAAACTGTTTTTT
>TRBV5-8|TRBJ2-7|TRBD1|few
CASTRTGPYEQYF
TGTGCCAGCACCCGGACAGGCCCCTACGAGCAGTACTTC
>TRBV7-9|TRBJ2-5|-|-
CASSLGAFPEETQYF
TGTGCCAGCAGCTTAGGGGCTTTTCCCGAAGAGACCCAGTACTTC
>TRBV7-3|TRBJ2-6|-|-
CASTTGGTGANVLTF
TGTGCCAGCACCACTGGGGGGACTGGGGCCAACGTCCTGACTTTC
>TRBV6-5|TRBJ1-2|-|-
CASGARTELYGYTF
TGTGCCAGCGGTGCCCGAACAGAACTTTATGGCTACACCTTC
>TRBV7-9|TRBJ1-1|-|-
CASSLMLGRAEAFF
TGTGCCAGCAGCTTAATGCTCGGAAGGGCTGAAGCTTTCTTT
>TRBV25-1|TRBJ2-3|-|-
CASGDILTDTQYF
TGTGCCAGCGGAGACATCCTCACAGATACGCAGTATTTT
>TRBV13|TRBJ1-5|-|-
CASSEQGGSNQPQHF
TGTGCCAGCAGCGAGCAGGGTGGGAGCAATCAGCCCCAGCATTTT
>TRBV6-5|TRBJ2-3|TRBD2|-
CASSIRLATDTQYF
TGTGCCAGCAGCATCCGACTAGCCACAGATACGCAGTATTTT
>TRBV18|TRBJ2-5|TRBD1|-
CASSPPTGGETQYF
TGTGCCAGCTCACCACCGACAGGGGGCGAGACCCAGTACTTC
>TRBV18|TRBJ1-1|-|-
CASSLLGAQGVRTEAFF
TGTGCCAGCTCACTCCTGGGGGCCCAAGGCGTAAGGACTGAAGCTTTCTTT
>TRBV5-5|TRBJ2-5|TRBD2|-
CASSLGLAVDQETQYF
TGTGCCAGCAGCTTGGGACTAGCGGTCGACCAAGAGACCCAGTACTTC
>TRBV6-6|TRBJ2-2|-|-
CASSNTGNTGELFF
TGTGCCAGCAGTAACACAGGGAACACCGGGGAGCTGTTTTTT
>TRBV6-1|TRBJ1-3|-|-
CASSGLIRSGNTIYF
TGTGCCAGCAGTGGTCTTATTCGCTCTGGAAACACCATATATTTT
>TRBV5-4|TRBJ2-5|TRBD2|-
CASSLISGDGQETQYF
TGTGCCAGCAGCTTGATTAGCGGGGACGGCCAAGAGACCCAGTACTTC
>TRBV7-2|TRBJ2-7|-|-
CASSSGGSSYEQYF
TGTGCCAGCAGCTCAGGAGGGAGCTCCTACGAGCAGTACTTC
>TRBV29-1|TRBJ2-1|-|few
CSVERASSNEQFF
TGCAGCGTTGAAAGGGCTAGCAGCAATGAGCAGTTCTTC
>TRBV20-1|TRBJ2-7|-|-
CSAHSHHEQYF
TGCAGTGCACATAGCCATCACGAGCAGTACTTC
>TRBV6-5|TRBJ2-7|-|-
CASSLQREQYF
TGTGCCAGCAGTTTACAACGGGAGCAGTACTTC
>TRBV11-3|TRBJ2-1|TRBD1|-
CASSLKGAYEQFF
TGTGCCAGCAGCTTAAAGGGGGCATATGAGCAGTTCTTC
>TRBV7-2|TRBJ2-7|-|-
CASSLGPTAPYEQYF
TGTGCCAGCAGCTTAGGCCCTACGGCTCCCTACGAGCAGTACTTC
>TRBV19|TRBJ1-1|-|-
CASSTRVSRTEAFF
TGTGCCAGTAGTACCAGGGTATCCAGGACTGAAGCTTTCTTT
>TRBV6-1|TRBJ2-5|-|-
CASWEGGRETQYF
TGTGCCAGCTGGGAGGGGGGGAGAGAGACCCAGTACTTC
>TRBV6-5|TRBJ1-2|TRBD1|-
CASRPGTGTYGYTF
TGTGCCAGCAGGCCCGGGACAGGGACCTATGGCTACACCTTC
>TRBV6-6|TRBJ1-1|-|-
CASGPERAAFF
TGTGCCAGCGGCCCCGAGCGAGCAGCTTTCTTT
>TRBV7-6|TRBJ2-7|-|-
CASSFASPSYEQYF
TGTGCCAGCAGCTTCGCTAGCCCTTCCTACGAGCAGTACTTC
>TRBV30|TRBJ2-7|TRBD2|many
CAWSGDSGSGEQYF
TGTGCCTGGAGTGGAGATAGCGGGAGTGGCGAGCAGTACTTC
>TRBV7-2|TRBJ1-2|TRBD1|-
CASSKGQGGGYTF
TGTGCCAGCAGCAAAGGACAGGGAGGTGGCTACACCTTC